One and the same sample provided the 27 T cell receptor beta chains below, sequenced in a study of blood T cells in healthy people across ages. For the second PCR, which ran for about 6 to 12 cycles, a sample-barcoded 5' primer and a J-beta primer mix were used. TCRdb independently ran MiXCR on the 5' RACE reads; one entry per CDR3 protein. This repertoire shows around 1.5 million distinct CDR3 sequences, roughly 64% found once; its top ten account for 6.5% to 8.5%. The sequencing input was blood. The receptor source for this set is a man aged 18 to 30 in good health.

V gene TRBV27 combines with J gene TRBJ2-1; a possible D gene is TRBD2 (7 bases). The ends were cut back, 9 bases at V and 6 bases at J, with 18 bases in the middle. This CDR3 region has 14 residues. Germline CDR1 reads MNHEY; CDR2 reads SMNVEV (reference sequence). The chain's CDR3 is CASSSGGLFNEQFF. For the CDR3, the DNA is TGTGCCAGTTCATCCGGGGGGCTATTCAATGAGCAGTTCTTC.

This chain links TRBV20-1 with TRBJ1-2; D remains unclear. The CDR3 is 12 residues long. CDR1 DFQATT and CDR2 SNEGSKA come from the germline V gene (reference sequence). With 1 base removed from V and 3 bases from J, the gap between germline ends came to 6 bases. The CDR3 coding sequence is TGCAGTGCTAGAGGGAGTTACTATGGCTACACCTTC. Protein sequence: CSARGSYYGYTF.

The CDR3 DNA reads as TGTGCCACCAGCAGAGATCTTCGACAGGGGGTTGTAGTTGAGACCCAGTACTTC. This sequence encodes CATSRDLRQGVVVETQYF. The V and J genes are TRBV15 and TRBJ2-5; 9 bases align to TRBD1. After removal of 0 bases from V and 5 bases from J, the junction contained 13 bases not matched to a gene. CDR1 and CDR2 from the germline V gene are LNHNV and YYDKDF (reference sequence). CDR3 length: 18 amino acids.

This clonotype was observed a few times. The chain carries TRBV25-1 and TRBJ2-1, with 7 bases fitting TRBD2. The germline V gene encodes CDR1 MGHDK and CDR2 SYGVNS. Unmatched junction bases numbered 10, after V lost 9 bases and J lost 8 bases. CDR3 length: 13 amino acids. The CDR3 region is CASGKSGGHEQFF. The CDR3 nucleotides are TGTGCCAGTGGGAAGTCGGGGGGTCATGAGCAGTTCTTC.

The chain employs TRBV13 and TRBJ2-1; possible D gene TRBD2, 5 bases. Germline V gene sequence: CDR1 PRHDT, CDR2 FYEKMQ (reference sequence). The CDR3 spans 12 residues. The V and J ends lost 3 bases and 9 bases respectively, with 9 bases between them. The CDR3 DNA follows: TGTGCCAGCAGCTTCGGGGAAACTGAGCAGTTCTTC. It yields the protein CASSFGETEQFF.

The rearrangement links TRBV20-1 to TRBJ2-3, with D possibly matching TRBD2 (7 bases). Germline V lookup: CDR1 DFQATT, CDR2 SNEGSKA (reference sequence). The CDR3 is made up of 14 amino acids. Deletions cut 1 base from V and 6 bases from J, with 14 bases between. The CDR3 sequence is CSARGGGPADTQYF. CDR3 DNA sequence: TGCAGTGCTAGAGGCGGGGGCCCCGCGGATACGCAGTATTTT.

The gene calls are TRBV6-2 or TRBV6-3 and TRBJ2-7; TRBD2 matches 7 bases. The CDR3 covers 14 residues. The ends lost 2 bases at V and 6 bases at J; junction bases unmatched: 7. The germline V gene encodes CDR1 MNHEY and CDR2 SVGEGT. The CDR3 protein is CASSYGGGGGEQYF. Here the CDR3 DNA reads TGTGCCAGCAGTTACGGTGGCGGGGGAGGCGAGCAGTACTTC.

The CDR3 loop is CSVGTAVLGYTF. The CDR3 DNA reads as TGCAGCGTTGGGACAGCAGTTCTTGGCTACACCTTC. The chain carries TRBV29-1 and TRBJ1-2; possible D gene TRBD1, 6 bases. CDR1 is SQVTM, CDR2 ANQGSEA, per germline. The CDR3 covers 12 residues. The V end was cut by 4 bases, the J end by 7 bases, with 13 bases between.

The chain joins TRBV4-3 to TRBJ2-4; no clear D. The DNA matches TRBJ2-7 better at its end, which makes the J call doubtful. The CDR3 is made up of 14 amino acids. Germline values: CDR1 LGHNA, CDR2 YSLEER. The CDR3 reads CASSQERWVYEQYF. The CDR3 DNA reads as TGCGCCAGCAGCCAAGAGCGCTGGGTATACGAGCAGTACTTC.

The J gene is TRBJ1-2, the V gene TRBV6-6; D is ambiguous. Germline CDR1 reads MNHNY; CDR2 reads SVGAGI (reference sequence). The CDR3 length is 13 residues. Between the trimmed V and J ends, which lost 2 bases and 2 bases, there was a span of 6 bases. The CDR3 DNA reads TGTGCCAGCAGTTACGAGGAGAACTATGGCTACACCTTC. This codes for CASSYEENYGYTF.

The chain links TRBV4-2 to TRBJ2-3; 7 nucleotides match TRBD2. Per germline, CDR1 LGHNA and CDR2 YNFKEQ. Trimming removed 2 bases from V and 2 bases from J; junction bases left unmatched: 7. The CDR3 totals 16 residues. CDR3 nucleotides: TGTGCCAGCAGCCAACAGCTAGCGGCAACCACAGATACGCAGTATTTT. Amino acids: CASSQQLAATTDTQYF.

This sequence joins TRBV20-1 and TRBJ1-6, with 10 positions matching TRBD1. Trimming at V came to 0 bases and at J to 9 bases, leaving 20 bases not matched to a gene. The CDR3 has 20 amino acids. CDR1 DFQATT and CDR2 SNEGSKA come from the germline V gene (reference sequence). The CDR3: CSARDLSNPRDRGIRSPLHF. For the CDR3, the DNA is TGCAGTGCTAGAGACCTCTCGAACCCGCGGGACAGGGGTATTCGTTCACCCCTCCACTTT.

The CDR3 here is CSVVLNQQFF. In DNA, the CDR3 is TGCAGCGTTGTACTGAATCAGCAGTTCTTC. This chain joins TRBV29-1 and TRBJ2-1, with D unclear. V shed 4 bases and J shed 11 bases, with 9 bases lying between them. The CDR3 spans 10 residues. CDR1 is SQVTM, CDR2 ANQGSEA, per germline.

This clonotype turned up a few times. This rearrangement joins TRBV9 to TRBJ2-2; D is unclear. Germline lookup yields CDR1 SGDLS and CDR2 YYNGEE. The CDR3 runs to 13 residues. The ends were cut back, 2 bases at V and 2 bases at J, with 4 bases in the middle. The CDR3 reads CASSVDNTGELFF. As DNA, the CDR3 is TGTGCCAGCAGCGTTGACAACACCGGGGAGCTGTTTTTT.

This clonotype showed up just once. J is TRBJ2-1 and V is TRBV24-1; TRBD2 aligns across 7 bases. V was clipped by 6 bases and J by 5 bases; unmatched bases: 12. The CDR3 runs to 16 residues. Germline CDR1 and CDR2: KGHDR and SFDVKD. In DNA, the CDR3 is TGTGCCACCAGTCCTACTAGCGAACACATCAACAATGAGCAGTTCTTC. Its translation: CATSPTSEHINNEQFF.

The rearrangement uses TRBV25-1 and TRBJ1-5; TRBD1 aligns across 7 bases. V was clipped by 3 bases and J by 5 bases; unmatched bases: 4. This CDR3 has 14 amino acids. CDR1 is MGHDK, CDR2 SYGVNS, per germline. In DNA form, the CDR3 reads TGTGCCAGCAGTGAGACAGGGAGTCATCAGCCCCAGCATTTT. Its protein is CASSETGSHQPQHF. Full variable domain (rest looked up from reference TRBV25-1 and TRBJ1-5): EADIYQTPRYLVIGTGKKITLECSQTMGHDKMYWYQQDPGMELHLIHYSYGVNSTEKGDLSSESTVSRIRTEHFPLTLESARPSHTSQYLCASSETGSHQPQHFGDGTRLSIL.

The rearrangement links TRBV7-2 to TRBJ2-1; no clear D gene. The CDR3 covers 16 residues. V was clipped by 1 base and J by 9 bases, with 19 bases between them. CDR1 is SGHTA, CDR2 FQGNSA, per germline. The CDR3 here is CASSLEMRTEPGEQFF. CDR3 in DNA: TGTGCCAGCAGCTTAGAGATGAGGACGGAACCTGGTGAGCAGTTCTTC.

The J gene is TRBJ2-5, the V gene TRBV29-1; no firm D call. The CDR3 has 13 amino acids. CDR1 and CDR2 from the germline V gene are SQVTM and ANQGSEA. The V end lost 4 bases, the J end lost 5 bases, and 14 bases lay between the germline ends. The CDR3 reads CSVGFVLSETQYF. CDR3 nucleotides: TGCAGCGTTGGATTCGTTTTGTCGGAGACCCAGTACTTC.

This clonotype appeared many times. The chain carries TRBV13 and TRBJ2-4; D remains ambiguous. Germline V gene data show CDR1 as PRHDT and CDR2 as FYEKMQ (reference sequence). V was clipped by 0 bases and J by 5 bases, with 2 bases between them. CDR3 length equals 12 residues. The CDR3 DNA reads TGTGCCAGCAGCTTAGGGGAAAACATTCAGTACTTC. Protein: CASSLGENIQYF.

This chain connects TRBV12-3 or TRBV12-4 to TRBJ2-3; possible D gene TRBD1, 5 bases. This CDR3 is built from 16 residues. Trimming removed 6 bases at V and 0 bases at J, with 16 bases between. Written as DNA, the CDR3 is TGTGCCAGCAGCCCTCGCCGAGACAGAAGCACAGATACGCAGTATTTT. Protein: CASSPRRDRSTDTQYF.

V gene TRBV21-1 combines with J gene TRBJ2-7; TRBD2, as called in the table, went unchecked against the DNA. TRBV21-1 is shown as a pseudogene. The CDR3 sequence is 17 residues long. DNA of the CDR3: TGTGCCAGCAGCAAAATTTCTAGCGGGGGTATATACAATGAGCAGTACTTC. It yields the protein CASSKISSGGIYNEQYF.

This chain uses TRBV28 with TRBJ2-1; D gene unclear. CDR3 size: 10 residues. The V end lost 5 bases, the J end lost 12 bases, and 8 bases lay between the germline ends. CDR1 and CDR2 from the germline V gene are MDHEN and SYDVKM. The CDR3 DNA follows: TGTGCCAGCAGTCTTTCCGTGCAGTTCTTC. It translates to CASSLSVQFF.

This chain links TRBV28 with TRBJ2-7; 8 bases are shared with TRBD1. CDR3 length equals 14 residues. V shed 7 bases, J shed 4 bases, and the junction held 9 bases outside the gene matches. Germline CDR1 reads MDHEN; CDR2 reads SYDVKM. CDR3 sequence: CASITGTGYYEQYF. The CDR3 coding sequence is TGTGCCAGCATCACCGGGACAGGTTATTACGAGCAGTACTTC.

V is TRBV29-1 and J is TRBJ2-3, with D possibly TRBD2 on 7 matching bases. V lost 7 bases to trimming and J lost 1 base, with 12 bases between them. The CDR3 sequence is 13 residues long. Per the germline V gene, CDR1 is SQVTM and CDR2 is ANQGSEA. The CDR3 DNA follows: TGCAGCGGAGGGGGGGGGCGCACAGATACGCAGTATTTT. Translated, it gives CSGGGGRTDTQYF.

The V and J genes are TRBV27 and TRBJ1-2; the D is unclear. CDR1 is MNHEY, CDR2 SMNVEV, per germline (reference sequence). Trimming removed 3 bases at V and 6 bases at J, with 11 bases between. The CDR3 runs 13 residues. The CDR3 DNA follows: TGTGCCAGCAGTTTGGTAGGCACCAATGGCTACACCTTC. Translating gives CASSLVGTNGYTF.

The CDR3, as DNA: TGTGCCAGCTCACCACCGTTCGGCAGGCCGTGGGGTGGCTACACCTTC. Translation gives CASSPPFGRPWGGYTF. The chain combines TRBV18 with TRBJ1-2; the D is unclear. Deletions cut 0 bases from V and 7 bases from J, with 18 bases between. This CDR3 is built from 16 residues. The germline V gene has CDR1 KGHSH and CDR2 LQKENI.

This chain links TRBV25-1 with TRBJ2-5; TRBD1 matches 9 bases. The DNA matches TRBJ2-7 better at its end, which makes the J call doubtful. CDR1 is MGHDK and CDR2 is SYGVNS in the germline V gene. The CDR3 sequence is 14 residues long. CDR3 loop: CASSETGGTYEQYF. The CDR3 DNA reads as TGTGCCAGCAGTGAGACAGGGGGAACCTACGAGCAGTACTTC.